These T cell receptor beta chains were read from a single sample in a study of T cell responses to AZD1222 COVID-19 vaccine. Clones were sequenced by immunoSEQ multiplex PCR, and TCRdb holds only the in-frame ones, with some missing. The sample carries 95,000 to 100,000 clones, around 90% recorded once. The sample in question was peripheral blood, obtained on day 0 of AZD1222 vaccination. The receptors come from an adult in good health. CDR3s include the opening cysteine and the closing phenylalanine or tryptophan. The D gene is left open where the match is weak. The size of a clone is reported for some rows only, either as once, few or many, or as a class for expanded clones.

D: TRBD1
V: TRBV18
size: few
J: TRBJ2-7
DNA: TGTGCCAGCTCACCGCAGGGGGCGAACGAGCAGTACTTC
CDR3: CASSPQGANEQYF

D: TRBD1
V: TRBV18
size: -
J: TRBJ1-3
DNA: TGTGCCAGCTCACCGACAGGGGGCTCTGGAAACACCATATATTTT
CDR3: CASSPTGGSGNTIYF

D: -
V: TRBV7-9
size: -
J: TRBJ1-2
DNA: TGTGCCAGCAGCTTAGGGACGGGTTACAACTATGGCTACACCTTC
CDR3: CASSLGTGYNYGYTF

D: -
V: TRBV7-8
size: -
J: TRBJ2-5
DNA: TGTGCCAGCAGCCAGCCAAAGGAGAGAAAGGGGGAAGAGACCCAGTACTTC
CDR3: CASSQPKERKGEETQYF

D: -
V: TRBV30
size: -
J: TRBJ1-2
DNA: TGTGCCTGGAGTGTAGGGGGAGGTAGTGGCTACACCTTC
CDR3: CAWSVGGGSGYTF

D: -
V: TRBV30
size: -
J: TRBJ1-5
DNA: TGTGCCTGGAGTAGGACAGGCAATCAGCCCCAGCATTTT
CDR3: CAWSRTGNQPQHF

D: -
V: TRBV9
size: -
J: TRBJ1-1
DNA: TGTGCCAGCAGCGTTGGGGGCGAGGTGAACACTGAAGCTTTCTTT
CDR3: CASSVGGEVNTEAFF

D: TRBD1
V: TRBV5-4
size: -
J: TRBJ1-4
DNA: TGTGCCAGCAGCGCCCCAGGGGGGAATGAAAAACTGTTTTTT
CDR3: CASSAPGGNEKLFF

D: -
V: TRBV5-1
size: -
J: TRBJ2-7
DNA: TGCGCCAGCAGCGGGGCGGTTGCCTACGAGCAGTACTTC
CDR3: CASSGAVAYEQYF

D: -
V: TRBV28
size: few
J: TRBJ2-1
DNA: TGTGCCAGCAGTTTAAGCCCAAGTACTGATGAGCAGTTCTTC
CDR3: CASSLSPSTDEQFF

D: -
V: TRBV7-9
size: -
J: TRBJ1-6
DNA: TGTGCCAGCAGCTCAGATCGGGGTGTTATTGGACCCCTCCACTTT
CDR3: CASSSDRGVIGPLHF

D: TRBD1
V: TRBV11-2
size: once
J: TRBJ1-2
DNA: TGTGCCAGCAGCCCCCAACAGGGGATCGACACCTTC
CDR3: CASSPQQGIDTF

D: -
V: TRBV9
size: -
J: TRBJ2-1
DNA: TGTGCCAGCAGCGTAGAAGCGGAGAGCTCCTACAATGAGCAGTTCTTC
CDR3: CASSVEAESSYNEQFF

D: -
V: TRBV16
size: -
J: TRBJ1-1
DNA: TGTGCCAGCGGGAGAGGGCGCGCTGAAGCTTTCTTT
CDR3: CASGRGRAEAFF

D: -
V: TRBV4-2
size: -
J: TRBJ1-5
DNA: TGTGCCAGCAGCCAAGATGGCCAGGGCGACAATCAGCCCCAGCATTTT
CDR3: CASSQDGQGDNQPQHF